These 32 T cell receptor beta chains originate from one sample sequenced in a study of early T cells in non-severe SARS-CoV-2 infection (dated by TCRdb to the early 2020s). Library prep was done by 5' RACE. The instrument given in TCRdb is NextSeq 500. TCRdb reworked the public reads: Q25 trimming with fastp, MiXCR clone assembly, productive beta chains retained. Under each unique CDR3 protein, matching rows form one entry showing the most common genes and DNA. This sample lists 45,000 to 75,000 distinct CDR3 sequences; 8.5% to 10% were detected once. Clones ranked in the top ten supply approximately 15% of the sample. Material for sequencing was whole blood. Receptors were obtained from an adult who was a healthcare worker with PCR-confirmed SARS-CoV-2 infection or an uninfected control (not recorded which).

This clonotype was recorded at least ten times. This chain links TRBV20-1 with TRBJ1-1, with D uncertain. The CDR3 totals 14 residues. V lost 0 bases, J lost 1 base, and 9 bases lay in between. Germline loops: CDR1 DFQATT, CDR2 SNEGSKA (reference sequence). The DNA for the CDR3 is TGCAGTGCTAGAGATGCGGTAGGGAACACTGAAGCTTTCTTT. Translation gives CSARDAVGNTEAFF.

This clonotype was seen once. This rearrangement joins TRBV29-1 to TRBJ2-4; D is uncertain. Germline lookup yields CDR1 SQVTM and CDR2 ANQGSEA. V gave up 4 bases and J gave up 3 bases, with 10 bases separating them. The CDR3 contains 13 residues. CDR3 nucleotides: TGCAGCGTTGTTGAGACGGGCAAAAACATTCAGTACTTC. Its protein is CSVVETGKNIQYF.

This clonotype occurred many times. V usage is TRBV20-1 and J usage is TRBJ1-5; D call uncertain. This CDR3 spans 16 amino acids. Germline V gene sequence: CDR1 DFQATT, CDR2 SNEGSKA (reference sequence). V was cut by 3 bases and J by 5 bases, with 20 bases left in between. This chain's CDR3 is CSARALGSGSHQPQHF. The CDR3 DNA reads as TGCAGTGCTAGGGCCCTTGGCAGTGGCTCGCATCAGCCCCAGCATTTT.

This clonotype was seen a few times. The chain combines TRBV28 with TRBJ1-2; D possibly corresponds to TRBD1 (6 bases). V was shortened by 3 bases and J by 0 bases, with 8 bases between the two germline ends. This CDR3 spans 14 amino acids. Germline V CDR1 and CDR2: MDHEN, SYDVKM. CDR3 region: CASSLDRPNYGYTF. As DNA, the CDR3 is TGTGCCAGCAGTTTGGACAGACCTAACTATGGCTACACCTTC.

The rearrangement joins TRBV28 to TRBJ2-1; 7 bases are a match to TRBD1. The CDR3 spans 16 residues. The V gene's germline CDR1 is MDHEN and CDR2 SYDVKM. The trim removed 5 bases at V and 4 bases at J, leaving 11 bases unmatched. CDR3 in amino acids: CASSPQTGQNYNEQFF. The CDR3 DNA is TGTGCCAGCAGTCCCCAGACAGGGCAGAATTACAATGAGCAGTTCTTC.

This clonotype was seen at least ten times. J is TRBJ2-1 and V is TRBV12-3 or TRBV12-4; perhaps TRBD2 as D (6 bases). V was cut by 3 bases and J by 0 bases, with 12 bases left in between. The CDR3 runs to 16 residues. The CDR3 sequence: CASSFLARSSYNEQFF. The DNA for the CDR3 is TGTGCCAGCAGTTTCCTAGCGCGTAGCTCCTACAATGAGCAGTTCTTC.

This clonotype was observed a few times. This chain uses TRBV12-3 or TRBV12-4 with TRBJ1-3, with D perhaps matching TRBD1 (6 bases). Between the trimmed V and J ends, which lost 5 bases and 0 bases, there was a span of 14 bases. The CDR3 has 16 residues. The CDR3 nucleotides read TGTGCCAGCAGTCTCAGACAGGTCTTCTCTGGAAACACCATATATTTT. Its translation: CASSLRQVFSGNTIYF.

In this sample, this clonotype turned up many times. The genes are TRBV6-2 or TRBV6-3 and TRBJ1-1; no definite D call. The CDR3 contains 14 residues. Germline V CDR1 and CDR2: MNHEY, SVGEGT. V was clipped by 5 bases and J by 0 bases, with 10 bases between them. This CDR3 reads CASSRQNVNTEAFF. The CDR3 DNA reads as TGTGCCAGCAGTCGACAAAACGTGAACACTGAAGCTTTCTTT.

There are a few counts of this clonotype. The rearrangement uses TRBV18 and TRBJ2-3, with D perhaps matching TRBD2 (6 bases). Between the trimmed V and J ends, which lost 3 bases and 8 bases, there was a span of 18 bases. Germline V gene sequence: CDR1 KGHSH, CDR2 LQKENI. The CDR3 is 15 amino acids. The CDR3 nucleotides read TGTGCCAGCTCACCTCCCGGCCTAGCGCTCGGTACGCAGTATTTT. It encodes CASSPPGLALGTQYF. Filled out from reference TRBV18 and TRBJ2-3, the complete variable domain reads NAGVMQNPRHLVRRRGQEARLRCSPMKGHSHVYWYRQLPEEGLKFMVYLQKENIIDESGMPKERFSAEFPKEGPSILRIQQVVRGDSAAYFCASSPPGLALGTQYFGPGTRLTVL.

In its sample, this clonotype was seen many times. CDR3 loop: CASSPPGGEWQYNEQFF. The CDR3 DNA follows: TGTGCCAGCTCACCACCGGGGGGTGAATGGCAATACAATGAGCAGTTCTTC. This chain links TRBV18 with TRBJ2-1, with TRBD2 as a possible D gene (6 bases). This CDR3 is 17 amino acids long. In germline, CDR1 is KGHSH, CDR2 LQKENI. V dropped 0 bases and J dropped 4 bases, with 16 bases sitting between them.

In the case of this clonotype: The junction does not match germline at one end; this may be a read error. CDR3 sequence (DNA): TGCTGTGCTAGACTAGCGAGCACCTACGAGCAGTACTTC. Translating it yields CCARLASTYEQYF. This sequence joins TRBV20-1 and TRBJ2-7; 8 positions agree with TRBD2. Germline V gene lookup returns CDR1 DFQATT and CDR2 SNEGSKA (reference sequence). The CDR3 extends over 13 amino acids.

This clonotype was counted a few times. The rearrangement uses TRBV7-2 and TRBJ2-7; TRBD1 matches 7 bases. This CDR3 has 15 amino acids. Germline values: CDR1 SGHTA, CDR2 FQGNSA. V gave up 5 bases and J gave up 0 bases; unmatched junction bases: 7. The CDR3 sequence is CASSEQGLGSYEQYF. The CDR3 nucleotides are TGTGCCAGCAGCGAACAGGGGCTGGGCTCCTACGAGCAGTACTTC.

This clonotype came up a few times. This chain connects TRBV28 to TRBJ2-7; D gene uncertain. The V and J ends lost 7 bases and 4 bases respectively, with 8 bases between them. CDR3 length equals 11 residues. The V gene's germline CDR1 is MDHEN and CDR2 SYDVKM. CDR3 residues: CASIHGYEQYF. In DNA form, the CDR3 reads TGTGCCAGCATTCACGGATACGAGCAGTACTTC.

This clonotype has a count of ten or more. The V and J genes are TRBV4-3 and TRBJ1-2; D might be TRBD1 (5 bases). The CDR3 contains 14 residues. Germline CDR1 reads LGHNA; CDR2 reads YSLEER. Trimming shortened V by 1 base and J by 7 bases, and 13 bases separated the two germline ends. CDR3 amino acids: CASSQAGGFGGYTF. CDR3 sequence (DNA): TGCGCCAGCAGCCAAGCCGGGGGATTCGGTGGCTACACCTTC.

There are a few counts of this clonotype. The CDR3 nucleotides are TGTGCCAGCAGCTCCCCCTTGGGCGGGAGGGGGCAGTACTTC. Translation: CASSSPLGGRGQYF. The chain carries TRBV7-6 and TRBJ2-7, with 9 bases lining up with TRBD2. Germline CDR1 reads SGHVS; CDR2 reads FNYEAQ. The CDR3 length is 14 residues. The V and J ends lost 4 bases and 9 bases, in that order; junction bases with no gene match: 10.

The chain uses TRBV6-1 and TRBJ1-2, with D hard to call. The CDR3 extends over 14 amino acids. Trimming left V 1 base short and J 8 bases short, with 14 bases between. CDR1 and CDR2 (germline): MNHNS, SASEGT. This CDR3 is CASSEVVTVYGYTF. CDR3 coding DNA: TGTGCCAGCAGTGAAGTGGTTACAGTCTACGGCTACACCTTC.

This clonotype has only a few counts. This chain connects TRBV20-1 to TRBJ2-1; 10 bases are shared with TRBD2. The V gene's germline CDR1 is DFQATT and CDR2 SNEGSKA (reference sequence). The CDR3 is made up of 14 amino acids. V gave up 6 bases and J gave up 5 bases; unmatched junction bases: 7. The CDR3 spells CSAPLAGAHNEQFF. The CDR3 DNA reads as TGCAGTGCCCCGCTAGCGGGAGCCCACAATGAGCAGTTCTTC.

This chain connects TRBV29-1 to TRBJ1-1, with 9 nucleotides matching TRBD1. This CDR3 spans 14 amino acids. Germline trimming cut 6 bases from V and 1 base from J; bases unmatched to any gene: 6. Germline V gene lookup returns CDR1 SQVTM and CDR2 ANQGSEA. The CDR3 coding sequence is TGCAGCGTCGGGACAGGGAGTAGGAACACTGAAGCTTTCTTT. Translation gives CSVGTGSRNTEAFF.

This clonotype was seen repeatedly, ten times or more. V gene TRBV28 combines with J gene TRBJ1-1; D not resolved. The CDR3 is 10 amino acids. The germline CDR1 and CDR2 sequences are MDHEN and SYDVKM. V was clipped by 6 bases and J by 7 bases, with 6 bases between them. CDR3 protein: CASRWGEAFF. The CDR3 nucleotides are TGTGCCAGCAGGTGGGGTGAAGCTTTCTTT.

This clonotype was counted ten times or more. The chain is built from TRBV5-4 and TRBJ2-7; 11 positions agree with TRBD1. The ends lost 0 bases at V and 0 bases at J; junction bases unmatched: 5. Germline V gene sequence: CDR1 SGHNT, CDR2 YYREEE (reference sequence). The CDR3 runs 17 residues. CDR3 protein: CASSLARTGGSSYEQYF. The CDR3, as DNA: TGTGCCAGCAGCTTGGCCCGGACAGGGGGCAGCTCCTACGAGCAGTACTTC.

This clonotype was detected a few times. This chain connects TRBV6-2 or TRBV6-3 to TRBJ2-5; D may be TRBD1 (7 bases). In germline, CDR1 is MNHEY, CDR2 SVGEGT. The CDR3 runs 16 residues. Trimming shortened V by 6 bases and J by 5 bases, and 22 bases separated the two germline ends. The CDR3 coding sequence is TGTGCCAGCAGCCGTCCGCCAGGGGGGACTTGCGAGACCCAGTACTTC. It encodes CASSRPPGGTCETQYF.

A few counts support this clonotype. The DNA for the CDR3 is TGTGCCAGCAGTTTTCGGCACAGGGACTCCTACGAGCAGTACTTC. Translation: CASSFRHRDSYEQYF. J is TRBJ2-7 and V is TRBV12-3 or TRBV12-4; D perhaps matches TRBD1 (6 bases). V lost 3 bases and J lost 0, with 12 bases in between. The length of the CDR3 is 15 residues.

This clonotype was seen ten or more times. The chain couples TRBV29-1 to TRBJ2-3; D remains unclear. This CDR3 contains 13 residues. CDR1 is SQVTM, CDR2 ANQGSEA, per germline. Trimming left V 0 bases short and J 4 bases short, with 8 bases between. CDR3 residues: CSVEDDRADTQYF. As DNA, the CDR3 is TGCAGCGTTGAAGACGACCGAGCAGATACGCAGTATTTT.

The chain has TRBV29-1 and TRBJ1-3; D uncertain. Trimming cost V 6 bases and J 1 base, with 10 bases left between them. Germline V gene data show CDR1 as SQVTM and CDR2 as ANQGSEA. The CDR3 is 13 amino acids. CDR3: CSVRGNSGNTIYF. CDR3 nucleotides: TGCAGCGTCCGAGGCAATTCTGGAAACACCATATATTTT.

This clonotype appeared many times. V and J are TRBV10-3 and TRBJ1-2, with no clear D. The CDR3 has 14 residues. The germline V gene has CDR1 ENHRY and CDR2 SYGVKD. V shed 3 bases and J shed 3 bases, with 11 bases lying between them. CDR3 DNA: TGTGCCATCAGTGACTCCTTCATCGACTATGGCTACACCTTC. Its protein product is CAISDSFIDYGYTF.

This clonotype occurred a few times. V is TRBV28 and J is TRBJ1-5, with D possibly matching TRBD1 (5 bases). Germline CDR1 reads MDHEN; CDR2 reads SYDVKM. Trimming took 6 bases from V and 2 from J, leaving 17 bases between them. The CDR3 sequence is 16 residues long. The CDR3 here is CASSPLLGAGNQPQHF. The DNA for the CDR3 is TGTGCCAGCAGCCCACTATTAGGGGCCGGCAATCAGCCCCAGCATTTT.

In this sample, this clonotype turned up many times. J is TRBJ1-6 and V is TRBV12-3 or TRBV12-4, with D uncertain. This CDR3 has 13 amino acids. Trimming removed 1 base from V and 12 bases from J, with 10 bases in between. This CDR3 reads CASSLGRGIPLHF. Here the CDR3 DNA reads TGTGCCAGCAGTTTAGGGAGAGGAATACCCCTCCACTTT.

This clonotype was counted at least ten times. CDR3 coding DNA: TGTGCTAGTGGTTTGGTACTGGGACAGAACACTGAAGCTTTCTTT. Its protein is CASGLVLGQNTEAFF. The V and J genes are TRBV12-5 and TRBJ1-1, with D tentatively TRBD1 (6 bases). The CDR3 is made up of 15 amino acids. The ends were cut back, 0 bases at V and 1 base at J, with 9 bases in the middle. Germline V gives CDR1 LGHNT, CDR2 FRNRAP. The whole variable domain, remainder taken from reference TRBV12-5 and TRBJ1-1, is DARVTQTPRHKVTEMGQEVTMRCQPILGHNTVFWYRQTMMQGLELLAYFRNRAPLDDSGMPKDRFSAEMPDATLATLKIQPSEPRDSAVYFCASGLVLGQNTEAFFGQGTRLTVV.

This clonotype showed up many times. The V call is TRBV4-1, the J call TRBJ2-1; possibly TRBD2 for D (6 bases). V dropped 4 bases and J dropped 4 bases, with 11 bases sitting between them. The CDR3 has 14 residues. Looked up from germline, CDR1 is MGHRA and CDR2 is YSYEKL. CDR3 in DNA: TGCGCCAGCAGCCCTAGACTAGGGTACAATGAGCAGTTCTTC. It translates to CASSPRLGYNEQFF.

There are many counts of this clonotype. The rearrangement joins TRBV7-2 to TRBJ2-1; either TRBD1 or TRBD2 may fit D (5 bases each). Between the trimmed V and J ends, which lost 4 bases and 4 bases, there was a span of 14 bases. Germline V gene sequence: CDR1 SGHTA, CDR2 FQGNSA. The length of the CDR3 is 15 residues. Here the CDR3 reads CASSSGTLRYNEQFF. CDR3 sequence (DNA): TGTGCCAGCAGCTCTGGGACCCTTAGATACAATGAGCAGTTCTTC.

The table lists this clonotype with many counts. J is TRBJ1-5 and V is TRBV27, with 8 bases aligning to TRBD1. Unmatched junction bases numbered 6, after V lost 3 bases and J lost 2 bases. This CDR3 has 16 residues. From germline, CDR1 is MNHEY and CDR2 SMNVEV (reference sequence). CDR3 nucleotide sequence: TGTGCCAGCAGTTTCACAGCAGGGGGCCGCAATCAGCCCCAGCATTTT. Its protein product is CASSFTAGGRNQPQHF.

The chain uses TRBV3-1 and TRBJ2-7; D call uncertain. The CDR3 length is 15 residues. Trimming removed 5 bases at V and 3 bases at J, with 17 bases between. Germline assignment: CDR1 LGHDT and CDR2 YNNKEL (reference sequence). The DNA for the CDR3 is TGTGCCAGCAGCTCCACCCGGGTGCAAGTCTACGAGCAGTACTTC. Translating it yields CASSSTRVQVYEQYF.